This entry describes one T cell receptor beta chain. Original data processing: Counts of nucleated cells, estimated from reference gene primer amplification, were obtained. Only in-frame clones appear in the TCRdb table, and some are missing; sequencing was by immunoSEQ multiplex PCR. That table is the source of V, J and clone size, and D and trimming were worked out from the DNA. The data show about 270,000 clones, 88% seen once. This entry comes from a study of blood T cell repertoires in COVID-19. Study-level information: Before being deemed recovered, Cohort 3 donors had two negative PCRs, clearance, or symptom resolution. COVID-19 samples, acute and convalescent, were from the United States, Italy and Spain.

V dropped 3 bases and J dropped 6 bases, with 10 bases sitting between them. This CDR3 spans 13 amino acids. Looked up from germline, CDR1 is KGHDR and CDR2 is SFDVKD. Participants were aged 18 to 89 years from about 25 US areas. This sequence joins TRBV24-1 and TRBJ1-2; TRBD1 might be the D (6 bases). Sequencing input: PBMCs or T cells enriched from blood (not recorded which). This TCR derives from a woman aged 55-70 years in a cohort exposed to, infected with or recovered from COVID-19 (not recorded which). Here the CDR3 reads CATSDTDRDGYTF. CDR3 nucleotide sequence: TGTGCCACCAGTGATACGGACAGAGATGGCTACACCTTC.